The 19 T cell receptor beta chains below all came from one sample that was sequenced in a study of cytomegalovirus exposure and HLA in healthy donors. The protocol was immunoSEQ multiplex PCR, while the TCRdb copy is restricted to in-frame clones and leaves out a portion. The sample holds about 150,000 clones, approximately 90% seen once. Sequencing input: PBMCs. These receptors came from a woman aged 30 to 39 in good health and CMV-seropositive.

V gene TRBV6-1 combines with J gene TRBJ2-5; D gene unclear. The CDR3 covers 14 residues. Looked up from germline, CDR1 is MNHNS and CDR2 is SASEGT. The ends were cut back, 4 bases at V and 2 bases at J, with 11 bases in the middle. The CDR3 reads CASSVRSGQETQYF. CDR3 sequence (DNA): TGTGCCAGCAGTGTTCGGTCAGGTCAAGAGACCCAGTACTTC.

The chain employs TRBV28 and TRBJ1-2; 8 nucleotides align to TRBD1. The germline CDR1 and CDR2 sequences are MDHEN and SYDVKM. V lost 6 bases and J lost 14; bases outside the gene matches: 11. The CDR3 is 12 amino acids. CDR3 in DNA: TGTGCCAGCAGCCCCGGACAGGGCCGCTGGACCTTC. Amino acid sequence: CASSPGQGRWTF.

The chain joins TRBV5-6 to TRBJ2-5, with 10 nucleotides matching TRBD1. The CDR3 is made up of 13 amino acids. Trimming cost V 3 bases and J 7 bases; bases outside gene matches: 3. Germline V gene lookup returns CDR1 SGHDT and CDR2 YYEEEE. This chain's CDR3 is CASSSTGGGTQYF. In nucleotides, the CDR3 is TGTGCCAGCAGCTCGACAGGGGGCGGGACCCAGTACTTC.

V and J are TRBV27 and TRBJ1-1, with TRBD1 matching over 7 bases. The V and J ends lost 3 bases and 3 bases, in that order; junction bases with no gene match: 1. This CDR3 has 13 residues. Germline V gene data show CDR1 as MNHEY and CDR2 as SMNVEV (reference sequence). The CDR3 region is CASSFTGDTEAFF. CDR3 in DNA: TGTGCCAGCAGTTTTACAGGGGACACTGAAGCTTTCTTT.

The chain couples TRBV28 to TRBJ2-1, with D possibly TRBD2 on 5 matching bases. Looked up from germline, CDR1 is MDHEN and CDR2 is SYDVKM. This CDR3 has 18 amino acids. V lost 3 bases and J lost 0, with 18 bases in between. The CDR3 sequence is CASSLARGDSYSYNEQFF. The CDR3, as DNA: TGTGCCAGCAGTTTGGCCCGGGGAGACTCCTACTCCTACAATGAGCAGTTCTTC.

The CDR3 region has the DNA TGTGCCAGCAGTGGGCTAGCGACCTACAATGAGCAGTTCTTC. The encoded protein is CASSGLATYNEQFF. The chain carries TRBV2 and TRBJ2-1; D might be TRBD2 (6 bases). The CDR3 covers 14 residues. V was trimmed by 4 bases and J by 2 bases, leaving 9 bases between them. Germline V CDR1 and CDR2: SNHLY, FYNNEI.

The chain carries TRBV2 and TRBJ2-7, with TRBD1 matching over 10 bases. CDR3 size: 14 residues. Germline V gene data show CDR1 as SNHLY and CDR2 as FYNNEI. J gave up 5 bases and V 4 bases, and 5 bases lay outside the gene matches. The DNA for the CDR3 is TGTGCCAGCAGTGTAGCGACAGGGGGCAACGAGCAGTACTTC. Encoded protein: CASSVATGGNEQYF.

Only a few counts were recorded for this clone. V gene TRBV2 combines with J gene TRBJ1-6; TRBD1 aligns across 10 bases. Germline assignment: CDR1 SNHLY and CDR2 FYNNEI. V trimming: 6 bases; J trimming: 8 bases; junction bases outside the gene matches: 10. This CDR3 contains 16 residues. CDR3 in amino acids: CASRRRGQGNYSPLHF. In nucleotides, the CDR3 is TGTGCCAGCAGGCGGAGGGGACAGGGGAATTATTCACCCCTCCACTTT.

J is TRBJ2-7 and V is TRBV5-4; tentative D call: TRBD2 (5 bases). Germline CDR1 reads SGHNT; CDR2 reads YYREEE (reference sequence). V was cut by 4 bases and J by 6 bases, with 17 bases left in between. The CDR3 is 14 residues long. CDR3: CASSPQTNAFEQYF. In DNA, the CDR3 is TGTGCCAGCAGCCCGCAGACTAATGCGTTCGAGCAGTACTTC. The full variable domain, rest sourced from reference TRBV5-4 and TRBJ2-7, is ETGVTQSPTHLIKTRGQQVTLRCSSQSGHNTVSWYQQALGQGPQFIFQYYREEENGRGNFPPRFSGLQFPNYSSELNVNALELDDSALYLCASSPQTNAFEQYFGPGTRLTVT.

This clone was observed once. The chain uses TRBV28 and TRBJ2-1, with 14 positions matching TRBD2. This CDR3 is built from 15 residues. V trimming: 7 bases; J trimming: 9 bases; junction bases outside the gene matches: 8. Germline CDR1 reads MDHEN; CDR2 reads SYDVKM. CDR3 sequence reads: CASNRGLAGEIEQFF. CDR3 DNA sequence: TGTGCCAGCAATAGGGGACTAGCGGGAGAGATTGAGCAGTTCTTC.

The chain is built from TRBV7-9 and TRBJ2-5; TRBD1 matches at 9 bases. The CDR3 extends over 15 amino acids. V shed 2 bases and J 4 bases; nucleotides not matched to a gene: 5. Germline CDR1 is SEHNR and CDR2 is FQNEAQ (reference sequence). Here the CDR3 reads CASSLTGGGRETQYF. CDR3 DNA sequence: TGTGCCAGCAGCTTAACAGGGGGCGGGAGAGAGACCCAGTACTTC.

The CDR3 loop reads CASSLDSGAPREQYF. The CDR3 nucleotides read TGCGCCAGCAGCTTGGATTCAGGTGCTCCTCGCGAGCAGTACTTC. The rearrangement links TRBV5-1 to TRBJ2-7; D not certain. Looked up from germline, CDR1 is SGHRS and CDR2 is YFSETQ. With 0 bases removed from V and 6 bases from J, the gap between germline ends came to 16 bases. There are 15 residues in the CDR3.

This chain joins TRBV25-1 and TRBJ2-2, with 11 bases fitting TRBD2. The germline CDR1 and CDR2 sequences are MGHDK and SYGVNS. With 4 bases clipped from V and 8 bases from J, the junction kept 6 bases outside the gene matches. This CDR3 has 15 residues. The DNA of the CDR3 is TGTGCCAGCAGTGTTAGCGGGAGGGCAAGAGGGGAGCTGTTTTTT. Translated: CASSVSGRARGELFF.

This clone came up a few times. For the CDR3, the DNA is TGTGCCAGCGGGCGTATGAGGACAGCGAATCAGCCCCAGCATTTT. Its protein product is CASGRMRTANQPQHF. The chain links TRBV6-1 to TRBJ1-5, with D possibly matching TRBD1 (6 bases). This CDR3 contains 15 residues. The V and J ends lost 8 bases and 4 bases respectively, with 18 bases between them. Germline loops: CDR1 MNHNS, CDR2 SASEGT.

This chain connects TRBV27 to TRBJ1-6; 7 bases agree with TRBD1. The CDR3 sequence is 16 residues long. Germline V CDR1 and CDR2: MNHEY, SMNVEV (reference sequence). J lost 3 bases, V lost 6 bases, and 8 bases had no gene match. As DNA, the CDR3 is TGTGCCAGCAGAATTAACCGGGACAGCTATAATTCACCCCTCCACTTT. Amino acids: CASRINRDSYNSPLHF.

This rearrangement joins TRBV2 to TRBJ2-7; 11 bases are a match to TRBD2. Germline CDR1 is SNHLY and CDR2 is FYNNEI. The CDR3 loop spans 15 amino acids. Germline trimming cut 4 bases from V and 1 base from J; bases unmatched to any gene: 3. CDR3 region: CASSAGLAASYEQYF. The CDR3 bases are TGTGCCAGCAGTGCGGGACTAGCGGCATCCTACGAGCAGTACTTC.

The chain recombines TRBV18 with TRBJ1-1, with a possible D match to TRBD1 (5 bases). CDR3 size: 14 residues. The ends were cut back, 3 bases at V and 1 base at J, with 9 bases in the middle. CDR1 and CDR2 (germline): KGHSH, LQKENI. The chain's CDR3 is CASSPGLQNTEAFF. The CDR3 DNA is TGTGCCAGCTCACCGGGACTCCAGAACACTGAAGCTTTCTTT.

The chain uses TRBV28 and TRBJ2-7; D might be TRBD1 (5 bases). Trimming pared 2 bases from V and 0 bases from J, leaving 14 bases between. The CDR3 totals 16 residues. Germline CDR1 and CDR2: MDHEN and SYDVKM. CDR3 sequence: CASSLVQGSSSYEQYF. The CDR3 nucleotides are TGTGCCAGCAGTTTAGTTCAGGGTTCTAGCTCCTACGAGCAGTACTTC.

The chain is built from TRBV5-6 and TRBJ1-3, with a possible D match to TRBD1 (5 bases). The CDR3 contains 14 residues. Trimming shortened V by 2 bases and J by 2 bases, and 8 bases separated the two germline ends. Germline loops: CDR1 SGHDT, CDR2 YYEEEE. The CDR3 bases are TGTGCCAGCAGCTTTCCAGGGCCTGGAAACACCATATATTTT. Encoded protein: CASSFPGPGNTIYF.